A single sample is the source of the 7 T cell receptor beta chains below, sequenced in a study of cytomegalovirus exposure and HLA in healthy donors. PCR employed 60 Vbeta and 13 Jbeta primers. TCRdb keeps only in-frame clones here, not all; method: immunoSEQ multiplex PCR. This sample has some 180,000 clones, with 75% to 85% found just once. Sample: PBMCs. The receptors shown here come from a man in his late teens or twenties in good health and CMV-seronegative.

The chain's CDR3 is CASRPRGAKQPQHF. In DNA form, the CDR3 reads TGTGCCAGCAGGCCCCGGGGGGCAAAACAGCCCCAGCATTTT. This sequence joins TRBV7-8 and TRBJ1-5; D is perhaps TRBD1 (6 bases). From germline, CDR1 is SGHVS and CDR2 FQNEAQ. The CDR3 is made up of 14 amino acids. Trimming removed 6 bases from V and 7 bases from J, with 16 bases in between. The complete variable domain, with remaining parts taken from reference TRBV7-8 and TRBJ1-5, reads GAGVSQSPRYKVAKRGQDVALRCDPISGHVSLFWYQQALGQGPEFLTYFQNEAQLDKSGLPSDRFFAERPEGSVSTLKIQRTQQEDSAVYLCASRPRGAKQPQHFGDGTRLSIL.

The chain joins TRBV4-1 to TRBJ2-6; maybe TRBD1 (6 bases). Germline CDR1 reads MGHRA; CDR2 reads YSYEKL. The CDR3 extends over 16 amino acids. V gave up 1 base and J gave up 4 bases, with 11 bases separating them. The CDR3 nucleotides read TGCGCCAGCAGCCAAGTCTGGGGGACAGGGGCCAACGTCCTGACTTTC. Amino acid sequence: CASSQVWGTGANVLTF.

The genes are TRBV7-9 and TRBJ2-7; TRBD1 is a possible D gene (5 bases). With 1 base removed from V and 3 bases from J, the gap between germline ends came to 16 bases. This CDR3 region has 16 residues. CDR1 and CDR2 from the germline V gene are SEHNR and FQNEAQ (reference sequence). For the CDR3, the DNA is TGTGCCAGCAGCTTAGGGGGCGCGACAACTAACTACGAGCAGTACTTC. It specifies CASSLGGATTNYEQYF. The entire variable domain, with the rest obtained from reference TRBV7-9 and TRBJ2-7, is as follows: DTGVSQNPRHKITKRGQNVTFRCDPISEHNRLYWYRQTLGQGPEFLTYFQNEAQLEKSRLLSDRFSAERPKGSFSTLEIQRTEQGDSAMYLCASSLGGATTNYEQYFGPGTRLTVT.

CDR3 region: CASSLDGSYGYTF. The CDR3 DNA is TGTGCCAGCAGCTTAGACGGTTCCTATGGCTACACCTTC. This chain joins TRBV7-2 and TRBJ1-2; D gene ambiguous. Trimming took 1 base from V and 4 from J, leaving 7 bases between them. This CDR3 is 13 amino acids long. Germline CDR1 SGHTA, CDR2 FQGNSA.

This sequence joins TRBV12-5 and TRBJ2-7; TRBD2 aligns across 8 bases. Germline CDR1 and CDR2: LGHNT and FRNRAP. The ends lost 1 base at V and 5 bases at J; junction bases unmatched: 4. The CDR3 has 14 amino acids. CDR3 region: CASGLGLARDEQYF. For the CDR3, the DNA is TGTGCTAGTGGTTTGGGACTAGCGCGGGACGAGCAGTACTTC. The complete variable domain, with remaining parts taken from reference TRBV12-5 and TRBJ2-7, reads DARVTQTPRHKVTEMGQEVTMRCQPILGHNTVFWYRQTMMQGLELLAYFRNRAPLDDSGMPKDRFSAEMPDATLATLKIQPSEPRDSAVYFCASGLGLARDEQYFGPGTRLTVT.

This clone was seen many times. The CDR3 region is CASSKGRQRPYSNQPQHF. The CDR3 nucleotides read TGTGCCAGCAGCAAAGGGAGGCAGAGGCCTTATAGCAATCAGCCCCAGCATTTT. This rearrangement joins TRBV21-1 to TRBJ1-5. TRBV21-1 is tagged as a pseudogene. The length of the CDR3 is 18 residues.

The rearrangement links TRBV7-3 to TRBJ2-2; D is uncertain. The germline V gene encodes CDR1 SGHTA and CDR2 FQGTGA. Trimming took 5 bases from V and 1 from J, leaving 8 bases between them. The CDR3 is made up of 14 amino acids. The CDR3 nucleotides are TGTGCCAGCAGCCCTTACAAGAACACCGGGGAGCTGTTTTTT. Its protein is CASSPYKNTGELFF.